This T cell receptor (beta chain) was captured by sequencing in a study of T cells in localized non-small cell lung cancer. Overall study results and limits: Heterogeneity within the tumor remains possible, as just one region underwent sequencing. For the top 100 tumor clones, a median roughly 55 also appeared in adjacent lung.

Germline V CDR1 and CDR2: MNHNS, SASEGT. Trimming took 5 bases from V and 2 from J; bases not matched to a gene: 3. The CDR3 totals 15 residues. Concerning this clone itself: The antigen is not known.

Libraries were prepared by immunoSEQ multiplex PCR; TCRdb keeps only in-frame clonotypes and omits some of them. Of about 52,000 clones listed, around nine tenths are singletons. The sample in question was PBMCs, obtained before any cancer treatment. The chain joins TRBV6-1 to TRBJ2-3; TRBD1 agrees at 11 bases. The receptor's source is a female donor with stage II lung adenocarcinoma. The CDR3 DNA is TGTGCCAGCAGTAACGGACAGGGGGCCACAGATACGCAGTATTTT. Its protein product is CASSNGQGATDTQYF.